The present entry profiles one T cell receptor beta chain with its context. Its matching antigen is unknown. The data were obtained in a study of T cell responses to AZD1222 COVID-19 vaccine. The repertoire was sequenced with immunoSEQ multiplex PCR; TCRdb's copy has only in-frame clones and lacks some. Among some 120,000 clones listed, approximately 89% were seen once. Regarding the study as a whole: Nearly half of spike-specific TCRs reportedly target unmutated variant regions. At baseline, just six or seven AZD1222 recipients tested seropositive.

Deletions cut 0 bases from V and 3 bases from J, with 11 bases between. Germline V gene lookup returns CDR1 MNHEY and CDR2 SVGAGI. The CDR3 is 16 amino acids. The clonotype originates from an adult in good health. The source material was peripheral blood, sampled on day 0 of AZD1222 vaccination. V gene TRBV6-5 combines with J gene TRBJ1-4, with D perhaps TRBD1 (5 bases). Here the CDR3 reads CASSYSSDSPNEKLFF. The CDR3 DNA reads as TGTGCCAGCAGTTACTCGTCCGACAGCCCTAATGAAAAACTGTTTTTT.